Presented here are 2 T cell receptor beta chains from one specimen sequenced in a study of CD8 T cells in ankylosing spondylitis. TCRdb used MiXCR to reprocess the 5' RACE reads, holding one entry per CDR3 protein. The sample lists about 140,000 distinct CDR3 sequences, over 10% occurring once. Sequences were obtained from blood, either unsorted or a sorted T cell fraction (not recorded which). The receptors come from a female donor with ankylosing spondylitis or in good health (not recorded which).

The chain couples TRBV19 to TRBJ2-2, with TRBD2 identical over 9 bases. The CDR3 consists of 15 residues. The germline gives CDR1 LNHDA, CDR2 SQIVND (reference sequence). V gave up 5 bases and J gave up 5 bases; unmatched junction bases: 6. Here the CDR3 reads CASSSWRGGTGELFF. For the CDR3, the DNA is TGTGCCAGTAGTTCTTGGCGGGGGGGTACCGGGGAGCTGTTTTTT.

This clonotype was seen ten or more times. V gene TRBV28 combines with J gene TRBJ2-3, with D maybe TRBD1 (5 bases). V gave up 7 bases and J gave up 1 base, with 12 bases separating them. This CDR3 comprises 14 residues. Germline loops: CDR1 MDHEN, CDR2 SYDVKM. DNA of the CDR3: TGTGCCAGCACCAGCCTGACAGGCACAGATACGCAGTATTTT. Its protein product is CASTSLTGTDTQYF. The variable domain in full, completed from reference TRBV28 and TRBJ2-3, reads DVKVTQSSRYLVKRTGEKVFLECVQDMDHENMFWYRQDPGLGLRLIYFSYDVKMKEKGDIPEGYSVSREKKERFSLILESASTNQTSMYLCASTSLTGTDTQYFGPGTRLTVL.